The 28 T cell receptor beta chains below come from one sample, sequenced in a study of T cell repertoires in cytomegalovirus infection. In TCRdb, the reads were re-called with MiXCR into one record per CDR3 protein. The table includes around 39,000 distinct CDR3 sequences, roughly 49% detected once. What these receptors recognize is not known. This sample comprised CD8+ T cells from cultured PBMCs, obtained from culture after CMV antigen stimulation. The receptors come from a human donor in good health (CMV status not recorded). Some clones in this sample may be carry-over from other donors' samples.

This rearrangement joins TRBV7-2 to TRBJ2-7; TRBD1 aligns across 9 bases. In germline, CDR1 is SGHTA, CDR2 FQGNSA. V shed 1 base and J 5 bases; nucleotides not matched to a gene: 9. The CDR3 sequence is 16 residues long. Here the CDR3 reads CASSLEGWGQGHEQYF. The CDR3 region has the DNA TGTGCCAGCAGCTTAGAGGGGTGGGGACAGGGCCACGAGCAGTACTTC.

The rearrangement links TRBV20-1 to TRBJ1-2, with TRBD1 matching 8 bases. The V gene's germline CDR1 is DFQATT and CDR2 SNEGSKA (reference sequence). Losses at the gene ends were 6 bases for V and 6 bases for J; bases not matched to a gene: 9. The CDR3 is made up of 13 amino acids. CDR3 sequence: CSARDRSRDGYTF. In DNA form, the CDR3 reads TGCAGTGCGAGGGACAGGTCGAGAGATGGCTACACCTTC.

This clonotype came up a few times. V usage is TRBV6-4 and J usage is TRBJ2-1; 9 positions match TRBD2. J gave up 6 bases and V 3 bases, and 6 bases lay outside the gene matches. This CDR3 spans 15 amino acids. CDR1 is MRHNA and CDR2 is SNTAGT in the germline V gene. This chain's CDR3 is CASSDEAGGGNEQFF. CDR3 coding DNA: TGTGCCAGCAGTGATGAAGCGGGGGGAGGCAATGAGCAGTTCTTC.

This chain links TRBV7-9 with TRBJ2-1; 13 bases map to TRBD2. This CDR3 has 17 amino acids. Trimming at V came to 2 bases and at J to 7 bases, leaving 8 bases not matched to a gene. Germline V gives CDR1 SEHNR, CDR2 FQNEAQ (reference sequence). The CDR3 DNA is TGTGCCAGCAGCTTACCCGGGACTAGCGGGGTACGGAATGAGCAGTTCTTC. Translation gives CASSLPGTSGVRNEQFF. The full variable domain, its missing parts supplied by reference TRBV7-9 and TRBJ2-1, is DTGVSQNPRHKITKRGQNVTFRCDPISEHNRLYWYRQTLGQGPEFLTYFQNEAQLEKSRLLSDRFSAERPKGSFSTLEIQRTEQGDSAMYLCASSLPGTSGVRNEQFFGPGTRLTVL.

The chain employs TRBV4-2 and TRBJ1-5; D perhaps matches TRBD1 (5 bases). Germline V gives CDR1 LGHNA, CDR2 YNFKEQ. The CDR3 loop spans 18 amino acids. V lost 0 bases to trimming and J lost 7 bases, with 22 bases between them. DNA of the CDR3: TGTGCCAGCAGCCAAGATGCTATAGGTCGGGGCGGAGAACAGCCCCAGCATTTT. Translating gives CASSQDAIGRGGEQPQHF.

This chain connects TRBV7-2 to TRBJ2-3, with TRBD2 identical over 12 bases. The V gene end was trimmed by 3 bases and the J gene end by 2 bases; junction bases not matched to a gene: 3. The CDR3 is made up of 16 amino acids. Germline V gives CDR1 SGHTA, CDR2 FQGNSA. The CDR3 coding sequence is TGTGCCAGCAGCTTTCTAGCGGGAGGGCACACAGATACGCAGTATTTT. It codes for CASSFLAGGHTDTQYF.

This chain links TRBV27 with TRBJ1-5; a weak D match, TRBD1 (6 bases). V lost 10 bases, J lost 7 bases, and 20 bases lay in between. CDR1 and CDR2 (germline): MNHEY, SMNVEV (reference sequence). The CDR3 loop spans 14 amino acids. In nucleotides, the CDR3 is TGTGCCACCTCCCCCGCGGGGGCCCGGCAGCCCCAGCATTTT. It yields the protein CATSPAGARQPQHF.

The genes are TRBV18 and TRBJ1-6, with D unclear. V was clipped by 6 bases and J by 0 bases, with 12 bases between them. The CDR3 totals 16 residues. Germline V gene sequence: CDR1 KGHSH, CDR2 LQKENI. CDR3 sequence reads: CASSPARSSYNSPLHF. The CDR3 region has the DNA TGTGCCAGCTCCCCAGCTAGAAGCTCCTATAATTCACCCCTCCACTTT.

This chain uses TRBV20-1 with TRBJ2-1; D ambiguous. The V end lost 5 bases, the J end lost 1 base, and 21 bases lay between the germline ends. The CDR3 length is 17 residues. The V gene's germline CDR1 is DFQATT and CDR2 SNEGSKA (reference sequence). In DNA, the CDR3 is TGCAGTGCTCAAGGACGTGACACTGGTGAGTCCTACAATGAGCAGTTCTTC. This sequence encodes CSAQGRDTGESYNEQFF.

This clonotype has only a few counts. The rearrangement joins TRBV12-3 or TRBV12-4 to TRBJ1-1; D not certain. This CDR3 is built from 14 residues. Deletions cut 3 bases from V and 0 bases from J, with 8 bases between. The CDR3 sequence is CASSLSGLNTEAFF. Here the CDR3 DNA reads TGTGCCAGCAGTTTGAGCGGATTGAACACTGAAGCTTTCTTT.

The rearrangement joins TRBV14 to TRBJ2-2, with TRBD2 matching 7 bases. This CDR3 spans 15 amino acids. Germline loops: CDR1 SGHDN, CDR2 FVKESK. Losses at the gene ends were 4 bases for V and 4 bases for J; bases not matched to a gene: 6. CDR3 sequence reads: CASSRRLAGTGELFF. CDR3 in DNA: TGTGCCAGCAGCCGCCGACTAGCAGGCACCGGGGAGCTGTTTTTT. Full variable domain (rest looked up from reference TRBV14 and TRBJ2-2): EAGVTQFPSHSVIEKGQTVTLRCDPISGHDNLYWYRRVMGKEIKFLLHFVKESKQDESGMPNNRFLAERTGGTYSTLKVQPAELEDSGVYFCASSRRLAGTGELFFGEGSRLTVL.

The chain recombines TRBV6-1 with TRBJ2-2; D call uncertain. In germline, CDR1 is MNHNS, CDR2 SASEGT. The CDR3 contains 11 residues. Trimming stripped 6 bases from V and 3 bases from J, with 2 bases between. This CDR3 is CASRHTGELFF. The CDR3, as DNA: TGTGCCAGCAGACACACCGGGGAGCTGTTTTTT.

This CDR3 is CAISAEITGSRYEQYF. The DNA for the CDR3 is TGTGCCATCAGCGCAGAAATAACAGGGTCACGCTACGAGCAGTACTTC. The chain joins TRBV10-3 to TRBJ2-7, with a possible D match to TRBD1 (6 bases). The CDR3 runs 16 residues. Germline V lookup: CDR1 ENHRY, CDR2 SYGVKD. Trimming took off 6 bases at V and 3 bases at J, with 21 bases between the two ends.

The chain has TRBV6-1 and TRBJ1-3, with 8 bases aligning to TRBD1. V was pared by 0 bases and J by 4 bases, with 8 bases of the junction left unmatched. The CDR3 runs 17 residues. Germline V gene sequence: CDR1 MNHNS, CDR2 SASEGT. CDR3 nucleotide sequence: TGTGCCAGCAGTGAAGCTTATTCCGGGACAGGCGGAAACACCATATATTTT. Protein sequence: CASSEAYSGTGGNTIYF.

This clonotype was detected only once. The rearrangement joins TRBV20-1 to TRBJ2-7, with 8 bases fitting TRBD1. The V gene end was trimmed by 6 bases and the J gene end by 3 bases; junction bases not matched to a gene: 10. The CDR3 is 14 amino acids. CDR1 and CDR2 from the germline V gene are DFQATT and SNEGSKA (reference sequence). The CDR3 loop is CSAPGTGGNYEQYF. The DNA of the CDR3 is TGCAGTGCCCCGGGGACAGGTGGAAACTACGAGCAGTACTTC.

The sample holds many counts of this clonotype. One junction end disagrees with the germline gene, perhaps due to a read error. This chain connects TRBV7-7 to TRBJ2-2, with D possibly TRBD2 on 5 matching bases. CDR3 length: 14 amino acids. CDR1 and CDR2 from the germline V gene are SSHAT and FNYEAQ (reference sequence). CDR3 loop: CASSFKTGVGELFF. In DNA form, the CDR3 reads TGTGCTAGCAGCTTCAAGACCGGGGTGGGGGAGCTGTTTTTT.

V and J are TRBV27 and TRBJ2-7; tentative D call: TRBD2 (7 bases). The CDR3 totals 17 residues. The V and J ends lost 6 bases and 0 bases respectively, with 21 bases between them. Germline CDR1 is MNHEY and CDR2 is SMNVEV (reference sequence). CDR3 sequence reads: CASSSVTGGGSSYEQYF. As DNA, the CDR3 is TGTGCCAGCAGCTCCGTCACGGGCGGGGGCAGCTCCTACGAGCAGTACTTC.

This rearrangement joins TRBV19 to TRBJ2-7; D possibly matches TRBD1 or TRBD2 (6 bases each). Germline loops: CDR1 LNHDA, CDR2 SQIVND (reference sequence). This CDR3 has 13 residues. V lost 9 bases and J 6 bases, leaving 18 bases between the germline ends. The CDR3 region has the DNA TGTGCCAGCTCCCGGGGGCCTCCAGCCGAGCAGTACTTC. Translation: CASSRGPPAEQYF.

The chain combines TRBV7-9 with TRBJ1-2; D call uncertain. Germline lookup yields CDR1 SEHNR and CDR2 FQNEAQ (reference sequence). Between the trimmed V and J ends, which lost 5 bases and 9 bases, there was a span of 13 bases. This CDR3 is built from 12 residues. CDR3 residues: CASSPRTQSYTF. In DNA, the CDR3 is TGTGCCAGCAGCCCTCGGACCCAAAGCTACACCTTC.

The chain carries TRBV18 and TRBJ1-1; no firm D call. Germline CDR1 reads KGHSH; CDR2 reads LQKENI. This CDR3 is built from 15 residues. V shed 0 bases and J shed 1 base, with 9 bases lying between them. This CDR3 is CASSPPVVPNTEAFF. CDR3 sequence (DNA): TGTGCCAGCTCACCACCGGTGGTTCCGAACACTGAAGCTTTCTTT.

The CDR3 region has the DNA TGTGCCAGATACGCCGGACTAGCGGGAGCAGCAGATACGCAGTATTTT. Translating gives CARYAGLAGAADTQYF. The J gene is TRBJ2-3, the V gene TRBV2; 13 bases map to TRBD2. The CDR3 runs 16 residues. Germline V gene sequence: CDR1 SNHLY, CDR2 FYNNEI. The V segment lost 9 bases and the J segment 4 bases; nucleotides outside the gene matches: 10.

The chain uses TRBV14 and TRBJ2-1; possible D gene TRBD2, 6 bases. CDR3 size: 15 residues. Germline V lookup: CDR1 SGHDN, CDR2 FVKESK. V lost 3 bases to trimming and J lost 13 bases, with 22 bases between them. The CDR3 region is CASSHLRRGVGPQFF. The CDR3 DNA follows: TGTGCCAGCAGCCACCTCAGGAGGGGAGTGGGGCCACAGTTCTTC.

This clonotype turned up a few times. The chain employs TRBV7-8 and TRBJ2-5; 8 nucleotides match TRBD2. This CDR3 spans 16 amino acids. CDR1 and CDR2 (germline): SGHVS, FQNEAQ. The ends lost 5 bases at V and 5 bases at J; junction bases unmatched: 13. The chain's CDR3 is CASSPEVGRAGETQYF. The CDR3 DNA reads TGTGCCAGCAGCCCGGAGGTCGGGAGGGCCGGTGAGACCCAGTACTTC. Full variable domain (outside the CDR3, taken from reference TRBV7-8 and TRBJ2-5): GAGVSQSPRYKVAKRGQDVALRCDPISGHVSLFWYQQALGQGPEFLTYFQNEAQLDKSGLPSDRFFAERPEGSVSTLKIQRTQQEDSAVYLCASSPEVGRAGETQYFGPGTRLLVL.

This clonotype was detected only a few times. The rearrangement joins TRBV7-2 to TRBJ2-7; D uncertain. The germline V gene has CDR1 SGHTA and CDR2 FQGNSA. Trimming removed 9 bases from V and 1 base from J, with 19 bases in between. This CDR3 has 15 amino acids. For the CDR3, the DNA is TGTGCCAGTCGTCCAAAGTTGTCAGCATCCTACGAGCAGTACTTC. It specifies CASRPKLSASYEQYF.

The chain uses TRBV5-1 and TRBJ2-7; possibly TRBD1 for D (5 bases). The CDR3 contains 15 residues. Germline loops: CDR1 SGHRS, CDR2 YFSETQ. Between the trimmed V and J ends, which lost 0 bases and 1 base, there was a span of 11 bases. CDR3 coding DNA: TGCGCCAGCAGCTTGGAAGGGGCGGCGTCCTACGAGCAGTACTTC. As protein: CASSLEGAASYEQYF.

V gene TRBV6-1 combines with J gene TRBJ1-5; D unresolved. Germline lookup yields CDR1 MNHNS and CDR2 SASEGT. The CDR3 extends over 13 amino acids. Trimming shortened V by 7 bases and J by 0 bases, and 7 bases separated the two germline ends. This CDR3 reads CASMADSNQPQHF. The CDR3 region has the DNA TGTGCCAGCATGGCAGATAGCAATCAGCCCCAGCATTTT.

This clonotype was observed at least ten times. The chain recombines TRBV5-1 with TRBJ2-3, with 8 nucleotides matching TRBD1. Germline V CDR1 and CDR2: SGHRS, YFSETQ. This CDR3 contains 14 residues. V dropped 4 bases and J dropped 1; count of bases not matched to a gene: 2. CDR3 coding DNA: TGCGCCAGCAGCACGGGACAGGGCACAGATACGCAGTATTTT. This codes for CASSTGQGTDTQYF.

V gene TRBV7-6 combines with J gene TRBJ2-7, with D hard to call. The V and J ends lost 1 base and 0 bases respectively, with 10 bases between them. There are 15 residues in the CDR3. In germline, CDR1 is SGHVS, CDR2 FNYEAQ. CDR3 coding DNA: TGTGCCAGCAGCTTAGAGCAGCAATCCTCCTACGAGCAGTACTTC. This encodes CASSLEQQSSYEQYF.